The 20 T cell receptor beta chains below were found in one sample sequenced in a study of blood T cell repertoires in COVID-19 (dated by TCRdb to the early 2020s). Libraries were constructed by the immunoSEQ multiplex PCR assay. TCRdb mirrors the immuneACCESS table, restricted to in-frame sequences. Some clones are absent from its copies; in checked studies, under half trace to an unresolved V gene, and the reason for the others is unknown. The sample table contains fewer than 25,000 clones; only one count was recorded for 87% of them. The ten biggest clones cover roughly 8.3% of the sample. The sample comprised peripheral blood. These receptors were taken from a human donor in a cohort sampled during active COVID-19. The donor label of this sample is uncertain.

The sample holds a few counts of this clone. V is TRBV27 and J is TRBJ2-2, with D possibly being TRBD2 (6 bases). This CDR3 is built from 14 residues. Germline assignment: CDR1 MNHEY and CDR2 SMNVEV (reference sequence). V shed 9 bases and J shed 4 bases, with 15 bases lying between them. The CDR3 loop is CASKKGGTTGELFF. In nucleotides, the CDR3 is TGTGCCAGTAAAAAGGGCGGGACCACCGGGGAGCTGTTTTTT.

This clone was detected once. This chain joins TRBV11-2 and TRBJ2-7; no reliable D call. The CDR3 is 13 residues long. V shed 8 bases and J shed 3 bases, with 14 bases lying between them. Germline lookup yields CDR1 SGHAT and CDR2 FQNNGV. In DNA form, the CDR3 reads TGTGCCAGCGGCCAGACACAAATCTACGAGCAGTACTTC. It yields the protein CASGQTQIYEQYF.

This clone was recorded only once. The rearrangement joins TRBV27 to TRBJ1-1; D is perhaps TRBD1 (6 bases). V lost 6 bases to trimming and J lost 0 bases, with 8 bases between them. Germline V CDR1 and CDR2: MNHEY, SMNVEV (reference sequence). The CDR3 extends over 13 amino acids. The chain's CDR3 is CASSRDMNTEAFF. CDR3 DNA: TGTGCCAGCAGCCGGGACATGAACACTGAAGCTTTCTTT.

In this sample, this clone turned up once. The chain recombines TRBV28 with TRBJ2-3; 11 nucleotides match TRBD2. The CDR3 is made up of 14 amino acids. CDR1 and CDR2 from the germline V gene are MDHEN and SYDVKM. V gave up 4 bases and J gave up 3 bases; unmatched junction bases: 0. The CDR3 coding sequence is TGTGCCAGCAGTTCTAGCGGGAGGACAGATACGCAGTATTTT. Translated, it gives CASSSSGRTDTQYF.

The J gene is TRBJ2-5, the V gene TRBV27; TRBD1 matches at 8 bases. J gave up 5 bases and V 5 bases, and 7 bases lay outside the gene matches. Germline CDR1 and CDR2: MNHEY and SMNVEV (reference sequence). CDR3 length: 14 residues. The CDR3 bases are TGTGCCAGCAGTCACCGGGACAGGTTGGAGACCCAGTACTTC. Its protein is CASSHRDRLETQYF.

This chain connects TRBV28 to TRBJ1-1; 10 nucleotides match TRBD1. Germline V CDR1 and CDR2: MDHEN, SYDVKM. This CDR3 has 15 residues. Germline trimming cut 7 bases from V and 10 bases from J; bases unmatched to any gene: 15. The CDR3 spells CASILFDRGQGGAFF. CDR3 bases: TGTGCCAGCATCCTCTTCGACAGGGGGCAGGGTGGAGCTTTCTTT.

The chain has TRBV4-2 and TRBJ1-6; 9 bases fit TRBD1. V shed 3 bases and J 7 bases; nucleotides not matched to a gene: 4. The CDR3 extends over 15 amino acids. Germline assignment: CDR1 LGHNA and CDR2 YNFKEQ. The CDR3 loop reads CASSQRGQGNSPLHF. CDR3 bases: TGTGCCAGCAGCCAGAGGGGACAGGGAAATTCACCCCTCCACTTT.

The rearrangement uses TRBV5-4 and TRBJ2-1; 11 bases fit TRBD2. Per germline, CDR1 SGHNT and CDR2 YYREEE (reference sequence). After removal of 4 bases from V and 1 base from J, the junction contained 7 bases not matched to a gene. The CDR3 length is 17 residues. The CDR3 region has the DNA TGTGCCAGCAGCCCTCTAGCGGGAGGAAGTTCCTACAATGAGCAGTTCTTC. It is translated as CASSPLAGGSSYNEQFF. The variable domain in full, with the rest retrieved from reference TRBV5-4 and TRBJ2-1, is ETGVTQSPTHLIKTRGQQVTLRCSSQSGHNTVSWYQQALGQGPQFIFQYYREEENGRGNFPPRFSGLQFPNYSSELNVNALELDDSALYLCASSPLAGGSSYNEQFFGPGTRLTVL.

The V call is TRBV5-1, the J call TRBJ2-3; TRBD2 matches at 11 bases. The CDR3 spans 17 residues. The germline gives CDR1 SGHRS, CDR2 YFSETQ. V shed 0 bases and J 1 base; nucleotides not matched to a gene: 4. The CDR3 sequence: CASSLVLAGGGTDTQYF. DNA for the CDR3: TGCGCCAGCAGCTTGGTCCTAGCGGGAGGTGGCACAGATACGCAGTATTTT. The full variable domain, completed using reference TRBV5-1 and TRBJ2-3, is KAGVTQTPRYLIKTRGQQVTLSCSPISGHRSVSWYQQTPGQGLQFLFEYFSETQRNKGNFPGRFSGRQFSNSRSEMNVSTLELGDSALYLCASSLVLAGGGTDTQYFGPGTRLTVL.

This clone was seen a single time. V and J are TRBV18 and TRBJ1-3; tentatively, D is TRBD1 (6 bases). The V gene's germline CDR1 is KGHSH and CDR2 LQKENI. The CDR3 spans 14 residues. V was cut by 2 bases and J by 4 bases, with 9 bases left in between. In DNA form, the CDR3 reads TGTGCCAGCTCACCATTGGACAGAGGAAACACCATATATTTT. It specifies CASSPLDRGNTIYF.

The J gene is TRBJ1-5, the V gene TRBV4-2; a weak D match, TRBD1 (6 bases). From germline, CDR1 is LGHNA and CDR2 YNFKEQ. V gave up 0 bases and J gave up 7 bases, with 13 bases separating them. The CDR3 loop spans 15 amino acids. The CDR3 reads CASSQESGGWQPQHF. For the CDR3, the DNA is TGTGCCAGCAGCCAAGAATCGGGGGGCTGGCAGCCCCAGCATTTT.

V is TRBV18 and J is TRBJ2-1, with D tentatively TRBD2 (6 bases). Germline CDR1 and CDR2: KGHSH and LQKENI. V dropped 3 bases and J dropped 6 bases, with 18 bases sitting between them. This CDR3 region has 16 residues. The CDR3: CASSPPAGGKRNEQFF. The CDR3 nucleotides read TGTGCCAGCTCACCCCCAGCGGGCGGGAAACGCAATGAGCAGTTCTTC.

CDR3 protein: CATSDTGTYEQYF. Here the CDR3 DNA reads TGTGCCACCAGTGATACAGGAACCTACGAGCAGTACTTC. This sequence joins TRBV24-1 and TRBJ2-7; TRBD1 is a possible D gene (5 bases). The CDR3 is 13 residues long. Looked up from germline, CDR1 is KGHDR and CDR2 is SFDVKD. Trimming shortened V by 3 bases and J by 2 bases, and 7 bases separated the two germline ends.

This clone was observed once. The chain combines TRBV5-1 with TRBJ2-3; TRBD1 is a possible D gene (5 bases). The V end lost 5 bases, the J end lost 2 bases, and 15 bases lay between the germline ends. CDR1 and CDR2 (germline): SGHRS, YFSETQ. This CDR3 is 15 amino acids long. CDR3 DNA: TGCGCCAGCAGTCCGACAGCTTCCGACACAGATACGCAGTATTTT. This codes for CASSPTASDTDTQYF.

The chain is built from TRBV28 and TRBJ1-1, with 7 bases matching TRBD1. With 5 bases clipped from V and 4 bases from J, the junction kept 7 bases outside the gene matches. The CDR3 spans 14 residues. Per the germline V gene, CDR1 is MDHEN and CDR2 is SYDVKM. The CDR3, as DNA: TGTGCCAGCAGTCCGACAGGGTTGGGCACTGAAGCTTTCTTT. Amino acids: CASSPTGLGTEAFF.

The chain combines TRBV12-5 with TRBJ1-5, with unresolved D. Germline CDR1 reads LGHNT; CDR2 reads FRNRAP. V was pared by 1 base and J by 5 bases, with 6 bases between. This CDR3 comprises 13 residues. CDR3 residues: CASGLAEDQPQHF. The CDR3 DNA reads TGTGCTAGTGGTTTGGCAGAAGATCAGCCCCAGCATTTT.

The gene calls are TRBV10-3 and TRBJ2-5; tentatively, D is TRBD2 (6 bases). The CDR3 length is 15 residues. V lost 10 bases and J lost 2, with 20 bases in between. CDR1 is ENHRY and CDR2 is SYGVKD in the germline V gene. The CDR3 nucleotides read TGTGCCACCTTTGACCGGGACTCACAACAAGAGACCCAGTACTTC. It yields the protein CATFDRDSQQETQYF.

The chain is built from TRBV19 and TRBJ2-5; a weak D match, TRBD2 (6 bases). V lost 5 bases and J 2 bases, leaving 9 bases between the germline ends. This CDR3 region has 13 residues. Per germline, CDR1 LNHDA and CDR2 SQIVND (reference sequence). The CDR3 spells CASSSGRQETQYF. In DNA form, the CDR3 reads TGTGCCAGTAGTTCGGGGAGGCAAGAGACCCAGTACTTC.

The rearrangement links TRBV30 to TRBJ2-4; D might be TRBD1 (5 bases). V shed 0 bases and J shed 4 bases, with 7 bases lying between them. The CDR3 is 13 amino acids. The germline CDR1 and CDR2 sequences are GTSNPN and SVGIG (reference sequence). The CDR3 loop is CAWSVGVKNIQYF. The CDR3 DNA follows: TGTGCCTGGAGTGTAGGGGTAAAAAACATTCAGTACTTC.

J is TRBJ2-1 and V is TRBV2; 14 nucleotides agree with TRBD2. CDR1 is SNHLY, CDR2 FYNNEI, per germline. The V gene end was trimmed by 2 bases and the J gene end by 11 bases; junction bases not matched to a gene: 8. This CDR3 contains 16 residues. The CDR3 region is CASSEILGLAGGKQFF. DNA of the CDR3: TGTGCCAGCAGTGAAATTCTTGGACTAGCGGGAGGCAAGCAGTTCTTC.